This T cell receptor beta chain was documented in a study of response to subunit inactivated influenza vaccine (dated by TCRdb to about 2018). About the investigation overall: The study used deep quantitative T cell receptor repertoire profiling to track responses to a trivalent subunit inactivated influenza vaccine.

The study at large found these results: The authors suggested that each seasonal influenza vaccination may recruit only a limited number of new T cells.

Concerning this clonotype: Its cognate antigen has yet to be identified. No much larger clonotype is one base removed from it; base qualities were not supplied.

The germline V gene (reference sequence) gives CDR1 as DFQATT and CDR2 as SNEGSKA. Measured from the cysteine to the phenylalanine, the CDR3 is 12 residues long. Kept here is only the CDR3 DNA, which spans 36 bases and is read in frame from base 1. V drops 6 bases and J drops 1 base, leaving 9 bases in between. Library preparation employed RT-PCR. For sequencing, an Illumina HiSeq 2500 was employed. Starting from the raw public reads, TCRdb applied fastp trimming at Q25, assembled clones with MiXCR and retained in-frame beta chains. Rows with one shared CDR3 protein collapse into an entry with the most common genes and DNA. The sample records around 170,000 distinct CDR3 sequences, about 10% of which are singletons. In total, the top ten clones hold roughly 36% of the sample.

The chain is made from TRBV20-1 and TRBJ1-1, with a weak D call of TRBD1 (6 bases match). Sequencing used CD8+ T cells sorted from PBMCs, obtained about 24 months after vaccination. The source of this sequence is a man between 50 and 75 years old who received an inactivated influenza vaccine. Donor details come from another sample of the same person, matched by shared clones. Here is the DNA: TGCAGTGCCGAGGGGGGGAACACTGAAGCTTTCTTT. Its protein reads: CSAEGGNTEAFF.